In this sample, the clone carrying this T cell receptor (beta chain) turned up a few times. The antigen remains undetermined. These data belong to a study of T cells in Graves' hyperthyroidism and ophthalmopathy. Study results and limitations: Ophthalmopathy was separated from stable hyperthyroidism by a 13 V-J model.

Trimming at V came to 5 bases and at J to 8 bases, leaving 7 bases not matched to a gene. The CDR3 length is 14 residues. Per the germline V gene, CDR1 is GTSNPN and CDR2 is SVGIG (reference sequence). Exclusion of a patient resulted from uncontrolled infection, other autoimmune disease, pregnancy or lactation. PBMCs were sourced from less than 13 ml fresh peripheral blood. Template material for amplifying TCR beta CDR3 regions consisted of RNA transcripts. HTBI primers were used for first-round RT-PCR of the TCR CDR3. From the multiplex PCR reads, TCRdb called clonotypes with MiXCR, one entry per CDR3 protein. The sample records over 500,000 distinct CDR3 sequences, about 15% being singletons.

The sample consisted of blood. This TCR was sampled from a woman aged 18-35 years with Graves' ophthalmopathy. The V and J genes are TRBV30 and TRBJ1-4; 11 bases are a match to TRBD1. CDR3 sequence: CAWGQGAMEEKLFF. CDR3 nucleotide sequence: TGTGCCTGGGGACAGGGGGCAATGGAAGAAAAACTGTTTTTT.